A single sample is the source of the 23 T cell receptor beta chains below, sequenced in a study of T cell changes during pregnancy in multiple sclerosis. Using immunoSEQ multiplex PCR, the repertoire was profiled, and TCRdb retains in-frame clones only, with some absent. Here the sample spans about 70,000 clones, more than 90% being singletons. Source: peripheral blood, taken in the second trimester of pregnancy. Receptors were obtained from a female donor in good health, enrolled as a control in a pregnancy study.

This chain joins TRBV7-9 and TRBJ1-5; a possible D gene is TRBD1 (6 bases). This CDR3 region has 15 residues. Germline CDR1 SEHNR, CDR2 FQNEAQ (reference sequence). Trimming took off 5 bases at V and 0 bases at J, with 11 bases between the two ends. The CDR3: CASSPGQYSNQPQHF. The CDR3 DNA follows: TGTGCCAGCAGCCCGGGACAATATAGCAATCAGCCCCAGCATTTT.

V is TRBV9 and J is TRBJ1-4, with TRBD1 matching over 7 bases. This CDR3 comprises 15 residues. V shed 4 bases and J 1 base; nucleotides not matched to a gene: 4. CDR1 SGDLS and CDR2 YYNGEE come from the germline V gene. The CDR3 region is CASSPRQGTNEKLFF. The CDR3 region has the DNA TGTGCCAGCAGCCCACGACAGGGAACTAATGAAAAACTGTTTTTT.

This clone was seen a few times. The V and J genes are TRBV27 and TRBJ1-1; 8 nucleotides line up with TRBD1. Germline-derived CDR1 and CDR2 are MNHEY and SMNVEV (reference sequence). J lost 1 base, V lost 2 bases, and 6 bases had no gene match. CDR3 length equals 16 residues. CDR3: CASSLTGTGTNTEAFF. CDR3 nucleotide sequence: TGTGCCAGCAGTTTAACCGGGACAGGAACGAACACTGAAGCTTTCTTT.

This clone was recorded only once. The V gene is TRBV6-6, the J gene TRBJ1-6, with 7 bases fitting TRBD1. This CDR3 has 16 residues. The V gene end was trimmed by 6 bases and the J gene end by 0 bases; junction bases not matched to a gene: 5. Germline CDR1 MNHNY, CDR2 SVGAGI (reference sequence). CDR3 loop: CASRGQYSSYNSPLHF. The DNA for the CDR3 is TGTGCCAGCAGGGGACAGTACAGCTCCTATAATTCACCCCTCCACTTT.

The V gene is TRBV29-1, the J gene TRBJ1-2, with 9 nucleotides matching TRBD1. CDR1 SQVTM and CDR2 ANQGSEA come from the germline V gene. V lost 5 bases and J lost 1; bases outside the gene matches: 5. The CDR3 spans 14 residues. CDR3: CSVLRDRVNYGYTF. For the CDR3, the DNA is TGCAGCGTTCTCCGGGACAGGGTTAACTATGGCTACACCTTC.

The chain recombines TRBV9 with TRBJ1-2; the D gene is possibly TRBD1 (5 bases). V dropped 4 bases and J dropped 5 bases, with 18 bases sitting between them. Looked up from germline, CDR1 is SGDLS and CDR2 is YYNGEE. The CDR3 extends over 15 amino acids. The CDR3 spells CASSSNLRVAYGYTF. CDR3 DNA: TGTGCCAGCAGCTCCAACCTCAGGGTTGCTTATGGCTACACCTTC. The entire variable domain, with the rest obtained from reference TRBV9 and TRBJ1-2, is as follows: DSGVTQTPKHLITATGQRVTLRCSPRSGDLSVYWYQQSLDQGLQFLIQYYNGEERAKGNILERFSAQQFPDLHSELNLSSLELGDSALYFCASSSNLRVAYGYTFGSGTRLTVV.

V and J are TRBV7-3 and TRBJ2-1; 10 nucleotides agree with TRBD2. V lost 2 bases and J lost 6; bases outside the gene matches: 10. The CDR3 is made up of 17 amino acids. Germline V gives CDR1 SGHTA, CDR2 FQGTGA. The CDR3 DNA follows: TGTGCCAGCAGCTTAGGGGCCATAGCGGGGGGCCGCAATGAGCAGTTCTTC. This gives the protein CASSLGAIAGGRNEQFF. The full variable domain, with the rest looked up from reference TRBV7-3 and TRBJ2-1, is GAGVSQTPSNKVTEKGKYVELRCDPISGHTALYWYRQSLGQGPEFLIYFQGTGAADDSGLPNDRFFAVRPEGSVSTLKIQRTERGDSAVYLCASSLGAIAGGRNEQFFGPGTRLTVL.

This clone is labeled as medium-sized. Compared with germline, one end of the junction differs, possibly owing to a read error. The rearrangement uses TRBV7-9 and TRBJ1-1, with 7 bases aligning to TRBD1. This CDR3 comprises 13 residues. Germline CDR1 reads SEHNR; CDR2 reads FQNEAQ (reference sequence). The CDR3 here is CASSPQGNAEAFF. DNA of the CDR3: TGTGCCAGCAGCCCACAGGGGAACGCTGAAGCTTTCTTT.

This clone came up once. The chain couples TRBV27 to TRBJ1-2, with 7 bases identical to TRBD1. J was trimmed by 6 bases and V by 2 bases; bases with no gene match: 3. Germline V gene data show CDR1 as MNHEY and CDR2 as SMNVEV (reference sequence). The CDR3 runs to 13 residues. This CDR3 reads CASSLPGGDGYTF. CDR3 coding DNA: TGTGCCAGCAGTTTACCAGGGGGTGATGGCTACACCTTC.

The chain carries TRBV25-1 and TRBJ2-5; tentatively, D is TRBD1 (5 bases). V was trimmed by 3 bases and J by 3 bases, leaving 14 bases between them. Germline assignment: CDR1 MGHDK and CDR2 SYGVNS. The CDR3 is made up of 15 amino acids. DNA of the CDR3: TGTGCCAGCAGTGAGTGGGGCGACACCGAAGAGACCCAGTACTTC. This sequence encodes CASSEWGDTEETQYF.

The chain couples TRBV5-1 to TRBJ2-7; TRBD1 agrees at 7 bases. The CDR3 is 15 residues long. Germline values: CDR1 SGHRS, CDR2 YFSETQ. The ends lost 2 bases at V and 4 bases at J; junction bases unmatched: 9. The CDR3 DNA is TGCGCCAGCAGCTTTTCCACAGGGGCTGCATACGAGCAGTACTTC. This encodes CASSFSTGAAYEQYF.

V is TRBV6-1 and J is TRBJ2-3; D is unresolved. Deletions cut 1 base from V and 2 bases from J, with 10 bases between. The germline V gene has CDR1 MNHNS and CDR2 SASEGT. The CDR3 loop spans 15 amino acids. For the CDR3, the DNA is TGTGCCAGCAGTGAAGTAAGAACAGACACAGATACGCAGTATTTT. Translation: CASSEVRTDTDTQYF.

V is TRBV7-8 and J is TRBJ1-2, with D maybe TRBD1 (5 bases). The V end was cut by 2 bases, the J end by 8 bases, with 12 bases between. From germline, CDR1 is SGHVS and CDR2 FQNEAQ. The CDR3 covers 13 residues. DNA for the CDR3: TGTGCCAGCAGCTTACCAGGGTCGAGGGGCTACACCTTC. Protein sequence: CASSLPGSRGYTF.

The chain employs TRBV29-1 and TRBJ2-6; 10 nucleotides line up with TRBD1. Per germline, CDR1 SQVTM and CDR2 ANQGSEA. The CDR3 is 16 amino acids. The junction had 9 bases not matched to a gene; V was cut back by 7 bases and J by 3 bases. This chain's CDR3 is CSAQGQGNRGANVLTF. DNA for the CDR3: TGCAGCGCCCAGGGACAGGGGAATCGTGGGGCCAACGTCCTGACTTTC.

This chain links TRBV13 with TRBJ2-4; 7 bases match TRBD2. In germline, CDR1 is PRHDT, CDR2 FYEKMQ (reference sequence). V lost 3 bases and J lost 3; bases outside the gene matches: 5. This CDR3 is built from 15 residues. The CDR3 region is CASSFSGVGKNIQYF. CDR3 DNA: TGTGCCAGCAGCTTCAGCGGGGTGGGCAAAAACATTCAGTACTTC. The full variable domain, rest sourced from reference TRBV13 and TRBJ2-4, is AAGVIQSPRHLIKEKRETATLKCYPIPRHDTVYWYQQGPGQDPQFLISFYEKMQSDKGSIPDRFSAQQFSDYHSELNMSSLELGDSALYFCASSFSGVGKNIQYFGAGTRLSVL.

The chain combines TRBV5-1 with TRBJ2-7; 10 bases line up with TRBD2. Germline V gene lookup returns CDR1 SGHRS and CDR2 YFSETQ. The V segment lost 5 bases and the J segment 9 bases; nucleotides outside the gene matches: 14. The CDR3 runs to 15 residues. The CDR3 here is CASSSLAGAPKRQYF. Written as DNA, the CDR3 is TGCGCCAGCAGTTCTCTAGCGGGGGCTCCCAAGAGGCAGTACTTC.

This chain connects TRBV4-1 to TRBJ1-6, with a possible D match to TRBD1 (5 bases). V shed 4 bases and J shed 5 bases, with 18 bases lying between them. The CDR3 loop spans 17 amino acids. Germline-derived CDR1 and CDR2 are MGHRA and YSYEKL. In DNA form, the CDR3 reads TGCGCCAGCAGCCTCTCGGGGGGTGCAGCAAATAATTCACCCCTCCACTTT. This gives the protein CASSLSGGAANNSPLHF.

The table lists this clone with a count of one. This chain uses TRBV28 with TRBJ1-1; D uncertain. Per the germline V gene, CDR1 is MDHEN and CDR2 is SYDVKM. There are 15 residues in the CDR3. Trimming pared 3 bases from V and 4 bases from J, leaving 15 bases between. This chain's CDR3 is CASSLEAPGFTEAFF. The CDR3 coding sequence is TGTGCCAGCAGTTTGGAGGCTCCGGGCTTCACTGAAGCTTTCTTT.

The J gene is TRBJ2-5, the V gene TRBV5-1, with TRBD2 as a possible D gene (5 bases). V was pared by 4 bases and J by 1 base, with 8 bases between. This CDR3 has 13 residues. Germline V gene data show CDR1 as SGHRS and CDR2 as YFSETQ. CDR3 DNA: TGCGCCAGCAGCCCGGGGTCCCAAGAGACCCAGTACTTC. This translates into CASSPGSQETQYF. The complete variable domain, with remaining parts taken from reference TRBV5-1 and TRBJ2-5, reads KAGVTQTPRYLIKTRGQQVTLSCSPISGHRSVSWYQQTPGQGLQFLFEYFSETQRNKGNFPGRFSGRQFSNSRSEMNVSTLELGDSALYLCASSPGSQETQYFGPGTRLLVL.

The chain couples TRBV7-6 to TRBJ1-3, with D possibly being TRBD1 (5 bases). There are 16 residues in the CDR3. V was clipped by 5 bases and J by 0 bases, with 14 bases between them. Germline assignment: CDR1 SGHVS and CDR2 FNYEAQ. CDR3 amino acids: CASSPDSSISGNTIYF. In DNA, the CDR3 is TGTGCCAGCAGCCCCGACAGCTCCATCTCTGGAAACACCATATATTTT.

This chain connects TRBV6-4 to TRBJ2-2; 9 bases agree with TRBD2. This CDR3 spans 15 amino acids. The V gene end was trimmed by 8 bases and the J gene end by 4 bases; junction bases not matched to a gene: 8. Germline V lookup: CDR1 MRHNA, CDR2 SNTAGT. DNA of the CDR3: TGTGCCAGCGGATCGCGGGGGGGCCTCACCGGGGAGCTGTTTTTT. Its translation: CASGSRGGLTGELFF.

The gene calls are TRBV20-1 and TRBJ2-5; unclear D gene. The CDR3 sequence is 11 residues long. Germline V lookup: CDR1 DFQATT, CDR2 SNEGSKA (reference sequence). Trimming pared 4 bases from V and 3 bases from J, leaving 6 bases between. The CDR3 nucleotides read TGCAGTGCTAACAGAAAAGAGACCCAGTACTTC. It yields the protein CSANRKETQYF.

This sequence joins TRBV14 and TRBJ2-3, with 8 bases matching TRBD2. Germline V gene sequence: CDR1 SGHDN, CDR2 FVKESK. The V gene end was trimmed by 1 base and the J gene end by 6 bases; junction bases not matched to a gene: 9. CDR3 length: 16 residues. This chain's CDR3 is CASSQANAGGPDTQYF. DNA of the CDR3: TGTGCCAGCAGCCAAGCGAATGCGGGGGGCCCGGATACGCAGTATTTT.